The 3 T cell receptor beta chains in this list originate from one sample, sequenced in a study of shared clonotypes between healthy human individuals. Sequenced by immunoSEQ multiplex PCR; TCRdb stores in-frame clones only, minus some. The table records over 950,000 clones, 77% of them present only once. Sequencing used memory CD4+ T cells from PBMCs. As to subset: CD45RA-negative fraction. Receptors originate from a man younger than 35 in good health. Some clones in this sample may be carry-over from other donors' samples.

The CDR3 sequence is CASSYGTGRNNEQFF. The CDR3 coding sequence is TGTGCCAGCAGTTACGGGACAGGAAGGAACAATGAGCAGTTCTTC. The V and J genes are TRBV6-5 and TRBJ2-1, with 8 nucleotides matching TRBD1. Germline V gene sequence: CDR1 MNHEY, CDR2 SVGAGI. This CDR3 region has 15 residues. J was trimmed by 5 bases and V by 2 bases; bases with no gene match: 5.

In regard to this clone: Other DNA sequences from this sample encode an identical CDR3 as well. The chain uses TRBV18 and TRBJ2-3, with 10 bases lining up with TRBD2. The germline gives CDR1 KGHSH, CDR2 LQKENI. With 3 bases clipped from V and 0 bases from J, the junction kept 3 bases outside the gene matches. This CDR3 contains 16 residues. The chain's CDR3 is CASSPRTSGSTDTQYF. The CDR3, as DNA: TGTGCCAGCTCACCGCGGACTAGCGGAAGCACAGATACGCAGTATTTT.

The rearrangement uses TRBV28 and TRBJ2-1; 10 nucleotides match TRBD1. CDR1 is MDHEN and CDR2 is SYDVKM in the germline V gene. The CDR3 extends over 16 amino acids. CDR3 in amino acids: CDDRGPQHETDNEQFF. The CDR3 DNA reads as TGTGACGACAGGGGGCCGCAACATGAGACGGACAATGAGCAGTTCTTC.